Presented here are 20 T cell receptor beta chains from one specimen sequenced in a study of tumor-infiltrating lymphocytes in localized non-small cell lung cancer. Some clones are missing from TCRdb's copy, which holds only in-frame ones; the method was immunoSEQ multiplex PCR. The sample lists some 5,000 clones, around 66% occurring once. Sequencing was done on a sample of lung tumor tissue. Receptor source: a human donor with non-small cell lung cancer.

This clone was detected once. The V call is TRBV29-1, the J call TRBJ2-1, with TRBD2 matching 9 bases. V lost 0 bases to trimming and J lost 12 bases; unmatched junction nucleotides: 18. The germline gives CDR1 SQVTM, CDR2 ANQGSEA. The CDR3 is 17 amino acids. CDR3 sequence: CSVEDLGVAGDYSGQFF. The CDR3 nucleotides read TGCAGCGTTGAAGACCTGGGGGTAGCGGGAGATTATAGTGGGCAGTTCTTC.

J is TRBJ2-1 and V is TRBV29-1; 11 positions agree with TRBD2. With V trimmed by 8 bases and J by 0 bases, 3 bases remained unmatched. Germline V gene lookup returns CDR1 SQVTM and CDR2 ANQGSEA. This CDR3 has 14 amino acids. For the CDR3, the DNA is TGCAGCACCACTAGCGGGGGCTCCTACAATGAGCAGTTCTTC. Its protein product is CSTTSGGSYNEQFF.

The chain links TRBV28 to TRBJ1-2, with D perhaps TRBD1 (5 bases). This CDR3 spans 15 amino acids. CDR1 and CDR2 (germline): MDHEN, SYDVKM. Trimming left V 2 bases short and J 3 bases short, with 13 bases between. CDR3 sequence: CASSLRQGMDYGYTF. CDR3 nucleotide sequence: TGTGCCAGCAGTTTAAGGCAGGGTATGGACTATGGCTACACCTTC.

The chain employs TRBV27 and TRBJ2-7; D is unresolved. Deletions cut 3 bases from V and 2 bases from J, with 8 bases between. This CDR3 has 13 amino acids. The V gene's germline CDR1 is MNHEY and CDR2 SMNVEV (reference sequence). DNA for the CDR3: TGTGCCAGCAGTTTCAGACTTACCTACGAGCAGTACTTC. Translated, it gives CASSFRLTYEQYF.

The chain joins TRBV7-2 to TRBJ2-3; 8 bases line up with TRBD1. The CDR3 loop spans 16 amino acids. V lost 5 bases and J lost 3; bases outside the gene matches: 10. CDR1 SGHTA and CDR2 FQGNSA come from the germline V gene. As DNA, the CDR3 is TGTGCCAGCAGCCTCGGCGATAACAGGGGGACAGATACGCAGTATTTT. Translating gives CASSLGDNRGTDTQYF. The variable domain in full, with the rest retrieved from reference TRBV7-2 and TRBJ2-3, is GAGVSQSPSNKVTEKGKDVELRCDPISGHTALYWYRQSLGQGLEFLIYFQGNSAPDKSGLPSDRFSAERTGGSVSTLTIQRTQQEDSAVYLCASSLGDNRGTDTQYFGPGTRLTVL.

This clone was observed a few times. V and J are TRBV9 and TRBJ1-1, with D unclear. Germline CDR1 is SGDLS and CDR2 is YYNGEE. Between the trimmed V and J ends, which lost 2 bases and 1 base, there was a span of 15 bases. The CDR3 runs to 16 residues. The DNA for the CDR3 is TGTGCCAGCAGCGTGGCCCTAGGCGGGAAGAACACTGAAGCTTTCTTT. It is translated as CASSVALGGKNTEAFF.

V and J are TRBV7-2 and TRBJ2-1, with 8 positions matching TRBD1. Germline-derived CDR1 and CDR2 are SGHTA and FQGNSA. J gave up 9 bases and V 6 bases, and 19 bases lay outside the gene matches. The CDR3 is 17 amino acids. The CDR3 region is CASSYSPGGPGQSEQFF. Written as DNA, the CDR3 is TGTGCCAGCAGTTACTCCCCAGGGGGCCCCGGGCAGAGTGAGCAGTTCTTC.

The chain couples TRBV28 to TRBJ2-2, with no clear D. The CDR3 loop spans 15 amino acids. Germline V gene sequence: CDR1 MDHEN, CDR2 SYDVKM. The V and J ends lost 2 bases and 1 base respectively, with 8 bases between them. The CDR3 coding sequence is TGTGCCAGCAGTTTACCGGAAAAGAACACCGGGGAGCTGTTTTTT. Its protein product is CASSLPEKNTGELFF.

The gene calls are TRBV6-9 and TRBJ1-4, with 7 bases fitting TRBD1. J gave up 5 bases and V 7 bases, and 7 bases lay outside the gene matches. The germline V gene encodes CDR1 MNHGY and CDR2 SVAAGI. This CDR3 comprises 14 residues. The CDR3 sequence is CASTSTGRNEKLFF. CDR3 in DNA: TGTGCCAGCACCTCGACAGGGCGGAATGAAAAACTGTTTTTT.

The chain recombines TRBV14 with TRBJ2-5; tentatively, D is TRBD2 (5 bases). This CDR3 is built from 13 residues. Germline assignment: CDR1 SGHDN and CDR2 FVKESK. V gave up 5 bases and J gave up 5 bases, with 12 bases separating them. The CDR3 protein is CASSFLAWETQYF. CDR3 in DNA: TGTGCCAGCAGCTTTCTAGCTTGGGAGACCCAGTACTTC.

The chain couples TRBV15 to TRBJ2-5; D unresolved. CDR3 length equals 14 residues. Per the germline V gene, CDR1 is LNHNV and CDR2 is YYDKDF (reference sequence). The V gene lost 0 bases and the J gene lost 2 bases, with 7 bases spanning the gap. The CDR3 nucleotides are TGTGCCACCAGCAGAGATAGACAACAAGAGACCCAGTACTTC. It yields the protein CATSRDRQQETQYF.

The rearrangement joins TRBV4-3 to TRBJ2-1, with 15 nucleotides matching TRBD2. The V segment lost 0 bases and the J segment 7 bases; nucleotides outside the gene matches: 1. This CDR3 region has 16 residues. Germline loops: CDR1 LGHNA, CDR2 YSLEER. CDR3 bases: TGCGCCAGCAGCCAAGATGGGACTAGCGGGGGGAATGAGCAGTTCTTC. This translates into CASSQDGTSGGNEQFF.

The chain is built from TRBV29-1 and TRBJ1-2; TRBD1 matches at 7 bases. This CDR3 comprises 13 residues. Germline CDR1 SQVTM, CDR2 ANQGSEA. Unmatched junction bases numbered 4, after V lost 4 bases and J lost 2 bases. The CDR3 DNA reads TGCAGCGTTGTGTCAGGGGGGAACTATGGCTACACCTTC. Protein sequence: CSVVSGGNYGYTF.

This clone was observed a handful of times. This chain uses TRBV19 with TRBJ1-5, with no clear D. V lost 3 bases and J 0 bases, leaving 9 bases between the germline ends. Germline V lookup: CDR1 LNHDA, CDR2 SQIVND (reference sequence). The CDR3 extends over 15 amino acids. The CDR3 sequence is CASSIAGISNQPQHF. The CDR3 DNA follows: TGTGCCAGTAGTATTGCCGGAATTAGCAATCAGCCCCAGCATTTT. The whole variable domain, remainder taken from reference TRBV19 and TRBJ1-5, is DGGITQSPKYLFRKEGQNVTLSCEQNLNHDAMYWYRQDPGQGLRLIYYSQIVNDFQKGDIAEGYSVSREKKESFPLTVTSAQKNPTAFYLCASSIAGISNQPQHFGDGTRLSIL.

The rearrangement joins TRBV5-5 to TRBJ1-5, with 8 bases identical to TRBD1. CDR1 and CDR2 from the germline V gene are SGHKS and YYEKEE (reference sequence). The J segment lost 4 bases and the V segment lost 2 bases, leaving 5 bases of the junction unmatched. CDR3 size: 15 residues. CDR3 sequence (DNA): TGTGCCAGCAGCTTCGATACAGGGGGAAATCAGCCCCAGCATTTT. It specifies CASSFDTGGNQPQHF.

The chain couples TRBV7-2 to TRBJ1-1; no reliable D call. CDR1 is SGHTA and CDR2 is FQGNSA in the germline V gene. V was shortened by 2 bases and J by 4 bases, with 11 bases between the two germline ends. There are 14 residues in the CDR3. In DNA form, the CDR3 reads TGTGCCAGCAGCTTAATCGCCGGGTCCACTGAAGCTTTCTTT. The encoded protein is CASSLIAGSTEAFF.

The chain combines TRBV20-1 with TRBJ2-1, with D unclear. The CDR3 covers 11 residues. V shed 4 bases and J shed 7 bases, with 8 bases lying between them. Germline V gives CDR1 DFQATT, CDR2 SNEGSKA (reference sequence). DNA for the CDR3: TGCAGTGCTATAAAGGAAAATGAGCAGTTCTTC. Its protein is CSAIKENEQFF.

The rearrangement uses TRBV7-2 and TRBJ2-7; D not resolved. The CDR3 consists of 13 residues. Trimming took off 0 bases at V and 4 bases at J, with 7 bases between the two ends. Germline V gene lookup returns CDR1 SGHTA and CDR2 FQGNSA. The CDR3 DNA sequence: TGTGCCAGCAGCTTAGCGAAGGGTTACGAGCAGTACGTC. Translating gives CASSLAKGYEQYV.

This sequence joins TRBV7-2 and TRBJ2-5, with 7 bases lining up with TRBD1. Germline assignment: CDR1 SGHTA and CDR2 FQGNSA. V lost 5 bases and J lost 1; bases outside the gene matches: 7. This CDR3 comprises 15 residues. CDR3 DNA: TGTGCCAGCAGCAGACAGGGCCCAAGCCAAGAGACCCAGTACTTC. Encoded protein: CASSRQGPSQETQYF.

The CDR3 reads CASSPARNYGYTF. Written as DNA, the CDR3 is TGTGCCAGCAGCCCCGCCAGGAACTATGGCTACACCTTC. The chain joins TRBV7-3 to TRBJ1-2; no firm D call. Trimming took 5 bases from V and 2 from J, leaving 9 bases between them. CDR3 size: 13 residues. In germline, CDR1 is SGHTA, CDR2 FQGTGA.